A single sample is the source of the 2 T cell receptor beta chains below, sequenced in a study of T-cell reconstitution after alpha-beta-depleted transplantation in children. A library of TCRbeta sequences, prepared with unique molecular identifiers, was generated. TCRdb ran MiXCR on the PCR reads and lists one entry per CDR3 protein. The sample lists about 510,000 distinct CDR3 sequences, around 10% occurring once. The material was PBMCs, mostly from graft donor cells, obtained 180 days after TCRalphabeta/CD19-depleted stem cell transplant. The receptors stem from a female patient aged 2 to 10 who had a stem cell transplant for aplastic anemia, so the T cells may come from the graft donor.

This clonotype was observed a handful of times. The V gene is TRBV30, the J gene TRBJ1-1; D remains ambiguous. There are 13 residues in the CDR3. Germline-derived CDR1 and CDR2 are GTSNPN and SVGIG (reference sequence). With 2 bases removed from V and 1 base from J, the gap between germline ends came to 8 bases. CDR3 loop: CAWSTSGNTEAFF. CDR3 DNA: TGTGCCTGGAGTACCTCCGGGAACACTGAAGCTTTCTTT.

This chain links TRBV4-2 with TRBJ1-1, with a tentative D call TRBD1 (5 bases). The CDR3 runs to 16 residues. The germline V and J ends were trimmed by 0 bases and 3 bases, with 14 bases remaining between them. Germline loops: CDR1 LGHNA, CDR2 YNFKEQ. The CDR3 region is CASSQERGEEDTEAFF. CDR3 bases: TGTGCCAGCAGCCAAGAGCGGGGGGAGGAGGACACTGAAGCTTTCTTT.